The 32 T cell receptor beta chains reported below all come from one sample, sequenced in a study of cytomegalovirus exposure and HLA in healthy donors. The PCR employed 60 Vbeta primers together with 13 Jbeta primers. Repertoires were generated with immunoSEQ multiplex PCR, while TCRdb's copy carries only in-frame clones and drops some. The repertoire holds around 140,000 clones, with around 67% as singletons. The sequencing input was PBMCs. These receptors originate from a woman between 18 and 29 years old in good health and CMV-seronegative.

The genes are TRBV6-5 and TRBJ2-7; 9 positions match TRBD1. CDR1 and CDR2 from the germline V gene are MNHEY and SVGAGI. This CDR3 contains 14 residues. Unmatched junction bases numbered 6, after V lost 5 bases and J lost 4 bases. Here the CDR3 reads CASSRTGGWYEQYF. The CDR3 DNA follows: TGTGCCAGCAGTAGAACAGGGGGCTGGTACGAGCAGTACTTC.

Details on this clone: Within the sample, other DNA sequences also encode this same CDR3. The chain is built from TRBV5-1 and TRBJ2-3; maybe TRBD1 (5 bases). V gave up 2 bases and J gave up 6 bases, with 7 bases separating them. Looked up from germline, CDR1 is SGHRS and CDR2 is YFSETQ. This CDR3 has 12 residues. CDR3 loop: CASSLAGDTQYF. CDR3 sequence (DNA): TGCGCCAGCAGCTTAGCAGGGGATACGCAGTATTTT.

The chain carries TRBV6-5 and TRBJ2-5; a possible D gene is TRBD1 (6 bases). CDR1 and CDR2 from the germline V gene are MNHEY and SVGAGI. V was pared by 2 bases and J by 7 bases, with 14 bases between. This CDR3 region has 14 residues. CDR3 DNA: TGTGCCAGCAGTTACACCAGTGAGGGGGTGACCCAGTACTTC. Encoded protein: CASSYTSEGVTQYF.

The count of this clone is one. The rearrangement uses TRBV11-3 and TRBJ2-2, with 8 bases matching TRBD1. In germline, CDR1 is SGHNT, CDR2 YENEEA. V shed 5 bases and J 5 bases; nucleotides not matched to a gene: 1. This CDR3 has 13 residues. CDR3 sequence: CASSRQGTGELFF. CDR3 sequence (DNA): TGTGCCAGCAGCCGACAGGGGACCGGGGAGCTGTTTTTT. Filled out from reference TRBV11-3 and TRBJ2-2, the complete variable domain reads EAGVVQSPRYKIIEKKQPVAFWCNPISGHNTLYWYLQNLGQGPELLIRYENEEAVDDSQLPKDRFSAERLKGVDSTLKIQPAELGDSAVYLCASSRQGTGELFFGEGSRLTVL.

The chain employs TRBV18 and TRBJ1-3; D gene uncertain. This CDR3 spans 17 amino acids. The V end was cut by 5 bases, the J end by 0 bases, with 17 bases between. Germline V gene data show CDR1 as KGHSH and CDR2 as LQKENI. In DNA form, the CDR3 reads TGTGCCAGCTCATCAATGACGGACTTGTCCTCTGGAAACACCATATATTTT. This sequence encodes CASSSMTDLSSGNTIYF.

This sequence joins TRBV29-1 and TRBJ2-3; 14 positions agree with TRBD2. Germline V gene data show CDR1 as SQVTM and CDR2 as ANQGSEA. This CDR3 comprises 16 residues. V dropped 7 bases and J dropped 4; count of bases not matched to a gene: 10. In nucleotides, the CDR3 is TGCAGCGCCCAGACTAGCGGGGGGGTTGGGCCAGATACGCAGTATTTT. Translation: CSAQTSGGVGPDTQYF.

V and J are TRBV12-5 and TRBJ1-5, with D tentatively TRBD1 (6 bases). Germline CDR1 is LGHNT and CDR2 is FRNRAP. This CDR3 has 13 residues. Deletions cut 6 bases from V and 7 bases from J, with 13 bases between. CDR3 sequence: CASGIQGGQPQHF. DNA of the CDR3: TGTGCTAGTGGAATACAGGGTGGCCAGCCCCAGCATTTT.

The J gene is TRBJ1-5, the V gene TRBV7-9; the D is unclear. Per the germline V gene, CDR1 is SEHNR and CDR2 is FQNEAQ (reference sequence). The V and J ends lost 1 base and 3 bases respectively, with 7 bases between them. The CDR3 has 14 residues. The CDR3 sequence is CASSLDGLNQPQHF. The CDR3 nucleotides are TGTGCCAGCAGCTTAGACGGTCTCAATCAGCCCCAGCATTTT. Full variable domain (remainder filled in from reference TRBV7-9 and TRBJ1-5): DTGVSQNPRHKITKRGQNVTFRCDPISEHNRLYWYRQTLGQGPEFLTYFQNEAQLEKSRLLSDRFSAERPKGSFSTLEIQRTEQGDSAMYLCASSLDGLNQPQHFGDGTRLSIL.

V and J are TRBV11-2 and TRBJ1-3; D uncertain. Germline loops: CDR1 SGHAT, CDR2 FQNNGV. CDR3 size: 17 residues. Between the trimmed V and J ends, which lost 5 bases and 0 bases, there was a span of 17 bases. This chain's CDR3 is CASSHSSTGFSGNTIYF. CDR3 DNA sequence: TGTGCCAGCAGCCACTCCTCGACGGGATTCTCTGGAAACACCATATATTTT.

V gene TRBV19 combines with J gene TRBJ1-3; D might be TRBD1 (5 bases). The CDR3 totals 14 residues. The germline V gene encodes CDR1 LNHDA and CDR2 SQIVND (reference sequence). Trimming removed 9 bases at V and 0 bases at J, with 12 bases between. This chain's CDR3 is CASYRGSSGNTIYF. CDR3 in DNA: TGTGCCAGCTACCGGGGGAGCTCTGGAAACACCATATATTTT.

The rearrangement links TRBV5-1 to TRBJ2-3, with D perhaps TRBD2 (6 bases). The CDR3 has 11 amino acids. Germline lookup yields CDR1 SGHRS and CDR2 YFSETQ. V dropped 10 bases and J dropped 5 bases, with 11 bases sitting between them. CDR3 sequence reads: CAWEVRDTQYF. In DNA, the CDR3 is TGCGCCTGGGAGGTAAGAGATACGCAGTATTTT. Complete variable domain (other parts from reference TRBV5-1 and TRBJ2-3): KAGVTQTPRYLIKTRGQQVTLSCSPISGHRSVSWYQQTPGQGLQFLFEYFSETQRNKGNFPGRFSGRQFSNSRSEMNVSTLELGDSALYLCAWEVRDTQYFGPGTRLTVL.

The V gene is TRBV5-6, the J gene TRBJ1-2; 9 nucleotides align to TRBD1. CDR3 size: 12 residues. V was clipped by 8 bases and J by 4 bases; unmatched bases: 3. From germline, CDR1 is SGHDT and CDR2 YYEEEE. This CDR3 reads CASSGQGYGYTF. CDR3 coding DNA: TGTGCCAGTTCGGGACAGGGCTATGGCTACACCTTC. The entire variable domain, with the rest obtained from reference TRBV5-6 and TRBJ1-2, is as follows: DAGVTQSPTHLIKTRGQQVTLRCSPKSGHDTVSWYQQALGQGPQFIFQYYEEEERQRGNFPDRFSGHQFPNYSSELNVNALLLGDSALYLCASSGQGYGYTFGSGTRLTVV.

This clone has more than one count but fewer than ten. The V gene is TRBV5-4, the J gene TRBJ2-4; 12 bases align to TRBD2. The J segment lost 3 bases and the V segment lost 0 bases, leaving 1 base of the junction unmatched. Germline CDR1 is SGHNT and CDR2 is YYREEE (reference sequence). The CDR3 is 16 amino acids. The CDR3, as DNA: TGTGCCAGCAGCTTGGGACTAGCGGGAGTCAAAAACATTCAGTACTTC. Translating gives CASSLGLAGVKNIQYF.

The chain is built from TRBV29-1 and TRBJ1-1; D gene ambiguous. The CDR3 consists of 11 residues. Per the germline V gene, CDR1 is SQVTM and CDR2 is ANQGSEA. The ends were cut back, 6 bases at V and 10 bases at J, with 15 bases in the middle. The CDR3, as DNA: TGCAGCGTCCGAGGCCTAGTGGGAGCTTTCTTT. It specifies CSVRGLVGAFF.

This clone was seen just once. The chain couples TRBV19 to TRBJ2-7; TRBD1 agrees at 7 bases. Germline V gene sequence: CDR1 LNHDA, CDR2 SQIVND (reference sequence). Trimming cost V 4 bases and J 2 bases; bases outside gene matches: 2. This CDR3 spans 13 amino acids. CDR3 sequence (DNA): TGTGCCAGTAGTAGGGGACAGACCTACGAGCAGTACTTC. Its protein is CASSRGQTYEQYF.

The V call is TRBV25-1, the J call TRBJ2-2; the match to TRBD2 covers 8 bases. The CDR3 runs to 15 residues. Germline CDR1 is MGHDK and CDR2 is SYGVNS. The ends lost 4 bases at V and 0 bases at J; junction bases unmatched: 1. CDR3 sequence (DNA): TGTGCCAGCAGTGGACTAGCGACGAACACCGGGGAGCTGTTTTTT. Amino acids: CASSGLATNTGELFF.

V is TRBV28 and J is TRBJ1-2; 8 bases fit TRBD1. V lost 6 bases to trimming and J lost 3 bases; unmatched junction nucleotides: 3. The length of the CDR3 is 13 residues. CDR1 MDHEN and CDR2 SYDVKM come from the germline V gene. The CDR3 spells CASRSGGDYGYTF. CDR3 sequence (DNA): TGTGCCAGCAGATCAGGGGGCGACTATGGCTACACCTTC.

This chain joins TRBV5-4 and TRBJ1-2; TRBD1 agrees at 7 bases. The CDR3 extends over 13 amino acids. V shed 3 bases, J shed 4 bases, and the junction held 3 bases outside the gene matches. Germline V gene data show CDR1 as SGHNT and CDR2 as YYREEE (reference sequence). CDR3 sequence reads: CASSWRDSYGYTF. CDR3 DNA: TGTGCCAGCAGCTGGCGGGACAGCTATGGCTACACCTTC.

The rearrangement joins TRBV6-5 to TRBJ1-1; unclear D gene. The germline V gene encodes CDR1 MNHEY and CDR2 SVGAGI. The CDR3 is 15 residues long. Trimming shortened V by 0 bases and J by 5 bases, and 13 bases separated the two germline ends. CDR3 DNA sequence: TGTGCCAGCAGTTACTCCGGCAGTAGGAGAACTGAAGCTTTCTTT. Residues: CASSYSGSRRTEAFF.

This chain joins TRBV29-1 and TRBJ1-2, with a possible D match to TRBD1 (5 bases). Germline lookup yields CDR1 SQVTM and CDR2 ANQGSEA. V was shortened by 6 bases and J by 2 bases, with 13 bases between the two germline ends. CDR3 length: 13 residues. For the CDR3, the DNA is TGCAGCGTGGTGCAGGGCTTGAACTATGGCTACACCTTC. It specifies CSVVQGLNYGYTF.

V and J are TRBV7-2 and TRBJ1-3; the D is unclear. The V gene lost 0 bases and the J gene lost 2 bases, with 5 bases spanning the gap. Germline CDR1 is SGHTA and CDR2 is FQGNSA. CDR3 length equals 14 residues. In DNA form, the CDR3 reads TGTGCCAGCAGCTTAGCTCCTCCTGGAAACACCATATATTTT. It encodes CASSLAPPGNTIYF. The whole variable domain, remainder taken from reference TRBV7-2 and TRBJ1-3, is GAGVSQSPSNKVTEKGKDVELRCDPISGHTALYWYRQSLGQGLEFLIYFQGNSAPDKSGLPSDRFSAERTGGSVSTLTIQRTQQEDSAVYLCASSLAPPGNTIYFGEGSWLTVV.

As to this clone: Other DNA sequences in this sample translate to the same CDR3. The chain employs TRBV2 and TRBJ2-3; 8 bases match TRBD1. This CDR3 comprises 15 residues. Unmatched junction bases numbered 5, after V lost 5 bases and J lost 1 base. The germline V gene encodes CDR1 SNHLY and CDR2 FYNNEI. CDR3 sequence reads: CASSRTGSRTDTQYF. The CDR3 nucleotides are TGTGCCAGCAGTCGGACAGGGAGTCGCACAGATACGCAGTATTTT.

The chain combines TRBV19 with TRBJ1-1, with TRBD1 as a possible D gene (6 bases). The CDR3 sequence is 13 residues long. The germline CDR1 and CDR2 sequences are LNHDA and SQIVND (reference sequence). V shed 6 bases and J shed 6 bases, with 14 bases lying between them. CDR3 sequence (DNA): TGTGCCAGTAGGGATCCTTCAGGGGCTGAAGCTTTCTTT. It yields the protein CASRDPSGAEAFF.

The chain is built from TRBV29-1 and TRBJ2-3; D remains ambiguous. The germline V and J ends were trimmed by 4 bases and 5 bases, with 10 bases remaining between them. The germline CDR1 and CDR2 sequences are SQVTM and ANQGSEA. CDR3 length: 12 residues. CDR3 nucleotide sequence: TGCAGCGTTGTCCAGAATGAAGATACGCAGTATTTT. Translation: CSVVQNEDTQYF.

The genes are TRBV5-8 and TRBJ1-4; D is perhaps TRBD1 (5 bases). V lost 1 base and J lost 0, with 10 bases in between. The CDR3 sequence is 16 residues long. Per the germline V gene, CDR1 is SGHTS and CDR2 is YDEGEE. CDR3 DNA sequence: TGTGCCAGCAGCTTGCCTCCAGGGTCAACTAATGAAAAACTGTTTTTT. Protein sequence: CASSLPPGSTNEKLFF.

This clone occurred a few times. The rearrangement joins TRBV30 to TRBJ2-1, with 16 bases that match TRBD2. This CDR3 contains 16 residues. CDR1 and CDR2 from the germline V gene are GTSNPN and SVGIG (reference sequence). Trimming cost V 3 bases and J 12 bases; bases outside gene matches: 11. The CDR3 reads CAWSPLGTSGRAGQFF. The DNA for the CDR3 is TGTGCCTGGAGCCCTTTAGGGACTAGCGGGAGGGCCGGGCAGTTCTTC.

CDR3 residues: CASSQEWSGGHSYEQYF. For the CDR3, the DNA is TGTGCCAGCAGCCAAGAGTGGTCGGGGGGTCATTCCTACGAGCAGTACTTC. J is TRBJ2-7 and V is TRBV4-2, with TRBD2 matching over 7 bases. The germline V gene encodes CDR1 LGHNA and CDR2 YNFKEQ. The CDR3 runs to 17 residues. Unmatched junction bases numbered 9, after V lost 0 bases and J lost 1 base.

This chain uses TRBV7-2 with TRBJ1-2, with D tentatively TRBD1 (5 bases). The CDR3 has 16 residues. The germline V gene has CDR1 SGHTA and CDR2 FQGNSA. With 4 bases removed from V and 4 bases from J, the gap between germline ends came to 19 bases. The CDR3 loop reads CASSSLQLRVGYGYTF. The CDR3 nucleotides read TGTGCCAGCAGCTCTTTACAACTCAGGGTCGGCTATGGCTACACCTTC.

This clone was picked up one time. The J gene is TRBJ2-1, the V gene TRBV10-3, with D maybe TRBD1 (6 bases). CDR1 and CDR2 (germline): ENHRY, SYGVKD. V shed 4 bases and J shed 4 bases, with 11 bases lying between them. The CDR3 has 14 amino acids. CDR3 in amino acids: CAISAPDRYNEQFF. CDR3 DNA sequence: TGTGCCATCAGTGCCCCCGACAGGTACAATGAGCAGTTCTTC.

This chain connects TRBV4-2 to TRBJ1-3, with D perhaps TRBD1 (6 bases). Per the germline V gene, CDR1 is LGHNA and CDR2 is YNFKEQ. V lost 0 bases and J 4 bases, leaving 13 bases between the germline ends. The length of the CDR3 is 16 residues. The DNA for the CDR3 is TGTGCCAGCAGCCAAGATCGGGGGGCGGAGGGAAACACCATATATTTT. Its translation is CASSQDRGAEGNTIYF.

V usage is TRBV5-4 and J usage is TRBJ2-1; 9 bases are shared with TRBD1. J gave up 5 bases and V 4 bases, and 7 bases lay outside the gene matches. CDR3 length: 15 residues. In germline, CDR1 is SGHNT, CDR2 YYREEE (reference sequence). The CDR3 loop is CASSGQGWVHNEQFF. In nucleotides, the CDR3 is TGTGCCAGCAGCGGACAGGGGTGGGTACACAATGAGCAGTTCTTC.

This clone was seen a single time. V is TRBV7-2 and J is TRBJ1-5; TRBD1 is a possible D gene (6 bases). Germline V gene lookup returns CDR1 SGHTA and CDR2 FQGNSA. V was clipped by 3 bases and J by 1 base, with 7 bases between them. The CDR3 consists of 14 residues. The CDR3 sequence is CASSFTGSNQPQHF. The CDR3 DNA is TGTGCCAGCAGCTTTACAGGGAGCAATCAGCCCCAGCATTTT.